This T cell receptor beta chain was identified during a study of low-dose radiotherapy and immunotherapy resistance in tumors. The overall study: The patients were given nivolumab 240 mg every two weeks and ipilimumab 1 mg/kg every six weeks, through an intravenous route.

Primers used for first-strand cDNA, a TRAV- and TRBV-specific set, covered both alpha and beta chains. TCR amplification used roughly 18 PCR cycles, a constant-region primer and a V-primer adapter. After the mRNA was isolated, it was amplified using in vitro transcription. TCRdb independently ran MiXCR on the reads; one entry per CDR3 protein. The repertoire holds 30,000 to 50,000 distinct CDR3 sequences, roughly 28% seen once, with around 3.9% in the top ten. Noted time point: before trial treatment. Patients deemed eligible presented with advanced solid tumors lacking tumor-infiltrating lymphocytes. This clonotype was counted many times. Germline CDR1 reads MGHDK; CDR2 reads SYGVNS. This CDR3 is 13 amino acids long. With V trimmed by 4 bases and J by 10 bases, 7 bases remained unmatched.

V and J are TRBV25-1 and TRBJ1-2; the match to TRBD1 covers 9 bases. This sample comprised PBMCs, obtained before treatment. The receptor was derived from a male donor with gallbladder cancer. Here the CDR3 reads CASSVTRTGDYTF. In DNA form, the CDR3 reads TGTGCCAGCAGTGTCACTCGGACAGGGGACTACACCTTC.